The rows below give T cell receptor beta chains drawn from one sample of a study of cytomegalovirus exposure and HLA in healthy donors. The repertoire was sequenced with immunoSEQ multiplex PCR; TCRdb's copy has only in-frame clones and lacks some. The sample has roughly 230,000 clones; roughly 88% are singletons. Sequenced: PBMCs. Receptor source: a woman aged 25 to 39 in good health and CMV-seronegative. The CDR3 runs from the conserved cysteine through the conserved F or W. Each record gives: CDR3 DNA, CDR3 protein, D gene, V gene, J gene, clone size. The D gene is left open where the match is weak. Expanded clones get a size class; other rows say once, few or many, or leave the size out.

CDR3 DNA: TGCGCCAGCAGCCAAGTCATTACCTACGAGCAGTACTTC
CDR3 protein: CASSQVITYEQYF
D gene: .
V gene: TRBV4-1
J gene: TRBJ2-7
clone size: .

CDR3 DNA: TGTGCCAGCCGCTGGGCTGCCTCCTACGAGCAGTACTTC
CDR3 protein: CASRWAASYEQYF
D gene: .
V gene: TRBV27
J gene: TRBJ2-7
clone size: once

CDR3 DNA: TGTGCCAGCAGCTTAGCCAGTTCGGACAGGGTGTCCGATACGCAGTATTTT
CDR3 protein: CASSLASSDRVSDTQYF
D gene: TRBD1
V gene: TRBV11-3
J gene: TRBJ2-3
clone size: .

CDR3 DNA: TGTGCCAGCAGCTCGGTAGGGACGAACACCGGGGAGCTGTTTTTT
CDR3 protein: CASSSVGTNTGELFF
D gene: .
V gene: TRBV7-3
J gene: TRBJ2-2
clone size: .

CDR3 DNA: TGTGCCAGCAGGGCGCCCATTGGCTCCTACAATGAGCAGTTCTTC
CDR3 protein: CASRAPIGSYNEQFF
D gene: .
V gene: TRBV2
J gene: TRBJ2-1
clone size: .

CDR3 DNA: TGTGCCAGCAGCTATAGCGGGGGGGGCGATACGCAGTATTTT
CDR3 protein: CASSYSGGGDTQYF
D gene: TRBD2
V gene: TRBV9
J gene: TRBJ2-3
clone size: once

CDR3 DNA: TGTGCCAGCAGCCGGACTAGCGGCCCAGATACGCAGTATTTT
CDR3 protein: CASSRTSGPDTQYF
D gene: TRBD2
V gene: TRBV5-4
J gene: TRBJ2-3
clone size: once

CDR3 DNA: TGCGCCAGCAGTTACGGACAGGGGGCCTGGGAGCAGTACTTC
CDR3 protein: CASSYGQGAWEQYF
D gene: TRBD1
V gene: TRBV4-3
J gene: TRBJ2-7
clone size: once

CDR3 DNA: TGTGCCAGCAGTGTCGGGGGCGAGCAGTACTTC
CDR3 protein: CASSVGGEQYF
D gene: .
V gene: TRBV2
J gene: TRBJ2-7
clone size: .

CDR3 DNA: TGTGCCAGCTCACCCGAGAGACTAGCGGGAGTGCAGTTCATCGAGCAGTACTTC
CDR3 protein: CASSPERLAGVQFIEQYF
D gene: TRBD2
V gene: TRBV18
J gene: TRBJ2-7
clone size: .

CDR3 DNA: TGCAGCGTTGGAGACCTTCTAGGGACCGGTACTGAAGCTTTCTTT
CDR3 protein: CSVGDLLGTGTEAFF
D gene: .
V gene: TRBV29-1
J gene: TRBJ1-1
clone size: .

CDR3 DNA: TGTGCCAGCAGTTCCCTCGGGACAGGGGGCTACGAGCAGTACTTC
CDR3 protein: CASSSLGTGGYEQYF
D gene: TRBD1
V gene: TRBV28
J gene: TRBJ2-7
clone size: .

CDR3 DNA: TGTGCCAGCTCACCAGGCGGCAGTGCCTACGAGCAGTACTTC
CDR3 protein: CASSPGGSAYEQYF
D gene: .
V gene: TRBV18
J gene: TRBJ2-7
clone size: .

CDR3 DNA: TGTGCCAGCCGACCGGGACAGGGATCCTATGGCTACACCTTC
CDR3 protein: CASRPGQGSYGYTF
D gene: TRBD1
V gene: TRBV5-4
J gene: TRBJ1-2
clone size: .

CDR3 DNA: TGTGCCAGCTCGGGTTCGGGGACGGGCAATCAGCCCCAGCATTTT
CDR3 protein: CASSGSGTGNQPQHF
D gene: .
V gene: TRBV28
J gene: TRBJ1-5
clone size: .

CDR3 DNA: TGTGCCAGTAGTATTCAGGGGGCCGGGAACACTGAAGCTTTCTTT
CDR3 protein: CASSIQGAGNTEAFF
D gene: TRBD1
V gene: TRBV19
J gene: TRBJ1-1
clone size: few

CDR3 DNA: TGCGCCAGCAGCTTCGGTACCTACGAGCAGTACTTC
CDR3 protein: CASSFGTYEQYF
D gene: .
V gene: TRBV5-1
J gene: TRBJ2-7
clone size: .